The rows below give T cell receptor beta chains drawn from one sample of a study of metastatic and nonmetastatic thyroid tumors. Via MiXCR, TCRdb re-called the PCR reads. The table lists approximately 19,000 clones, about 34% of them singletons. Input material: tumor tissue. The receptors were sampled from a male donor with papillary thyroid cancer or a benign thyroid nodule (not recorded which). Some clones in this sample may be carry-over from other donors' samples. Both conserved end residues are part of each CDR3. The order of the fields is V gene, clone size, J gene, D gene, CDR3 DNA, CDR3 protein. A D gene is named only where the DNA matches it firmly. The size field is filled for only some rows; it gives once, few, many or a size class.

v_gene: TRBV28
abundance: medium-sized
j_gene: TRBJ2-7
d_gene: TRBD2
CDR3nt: TGTGCCAGCAGATCGACTAGCGGGAGCCCCGGAAGCGAGCAGTACTTC
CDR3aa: CASRSTSGSPGSEQYF

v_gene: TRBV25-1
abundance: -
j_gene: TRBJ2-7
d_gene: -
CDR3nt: TGTGCCAGCAGTGAAACCCTGACAGGCCCCTACGAGCAGTACTTC
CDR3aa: CASSETLTGPYEQYF

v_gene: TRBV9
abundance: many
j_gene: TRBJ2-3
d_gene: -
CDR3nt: TGTGCCAGCAGCGTCGGGATCTCTAGCACAGATACGCAGTATTTT
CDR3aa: CASSVGISSTDTQYF

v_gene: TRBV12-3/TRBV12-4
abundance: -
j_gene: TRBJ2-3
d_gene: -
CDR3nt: TGTGCCAGCAGCCGACGGAGGGTCGTGAGTACGACAGATACGCAGTATTTT
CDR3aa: CASSRRRVVSTTDTQYF

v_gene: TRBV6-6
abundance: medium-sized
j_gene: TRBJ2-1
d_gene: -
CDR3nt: TGTGCCAGCAGTTCGTCCGGGATCCCCTCCTACAATGAGCAGTTCTTC
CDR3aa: CASSSSGIPSYNEQFF

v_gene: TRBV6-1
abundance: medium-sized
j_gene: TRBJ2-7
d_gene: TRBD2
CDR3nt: TGTGCCAGCAGTGAACTAGCGGGAAGCTCCTACGAGCAGTACTTC
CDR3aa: CASSELAGSSYEQYF

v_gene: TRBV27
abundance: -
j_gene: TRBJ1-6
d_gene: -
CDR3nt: TGTGCCAACAGTATCCGTGACACGAATTCACCCCTCCACTTT
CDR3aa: CANSIRDTNSPLHF

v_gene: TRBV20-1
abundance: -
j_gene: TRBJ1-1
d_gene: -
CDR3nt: TGCAGTGCCTTGGTCGGTCGGGGTTTGGAAGATTTCTTT
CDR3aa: CSALVGRGLEDFF

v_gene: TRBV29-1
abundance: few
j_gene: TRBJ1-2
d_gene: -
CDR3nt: TGCAGCTCTCTCCTCCAGGTCAACTATGGCTACACCTTC
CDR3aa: CSSLLQVNYGYTF

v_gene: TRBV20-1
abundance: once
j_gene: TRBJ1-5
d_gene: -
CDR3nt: TGCAGTGCCACCCCGGTCGGTGTTCCCCTGCCGACCCAGCATTTT
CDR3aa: CSATPVGVPLPTQHF

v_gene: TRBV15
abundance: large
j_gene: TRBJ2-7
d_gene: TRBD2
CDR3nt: TGTGCCACCAGCCGAGGGACTAGCGGGAGCAACGAGCAGTACTTC
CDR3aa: CATSRGTSGSNEQYF

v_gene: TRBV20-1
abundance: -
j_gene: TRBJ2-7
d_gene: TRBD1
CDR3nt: TGCAGTGCTACCACCGGGACAGGTGACTCCTACGAGCAGTACTTC
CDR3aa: CSATTGTGDSYEQYF

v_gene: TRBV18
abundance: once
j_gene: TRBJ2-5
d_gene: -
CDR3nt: TGTGCCAGCTCACCCGGGAATTTCGAGAGCCAGTACTTC
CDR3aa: CASSPGNFESQYF

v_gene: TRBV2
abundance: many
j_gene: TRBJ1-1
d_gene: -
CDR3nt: TGTGCCAGCAGCCGGGACATTAAGACTGAAGCTTTCTTT
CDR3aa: CASSRDIKTEAFF

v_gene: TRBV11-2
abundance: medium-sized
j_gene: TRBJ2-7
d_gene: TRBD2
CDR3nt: TGTGCCAGCAGCTACTCACTAGCGTTCGAGCAGTACTTC
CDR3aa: CASSYSLAFEQYF

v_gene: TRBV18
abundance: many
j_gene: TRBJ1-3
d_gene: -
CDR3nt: TGTGCCAGCTCACCCTTCAATCGGGGGTCGAGCTCTGGAAACACCATATATTTT
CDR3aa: CASSPFNRGSSSGNTIYF

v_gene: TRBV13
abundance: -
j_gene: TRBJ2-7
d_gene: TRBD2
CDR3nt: TGTGCCAGCAGAACCGGGACTAGCGCCTCCTACGAGCAGTACTTC
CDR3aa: CASRTGTSASYEQYF

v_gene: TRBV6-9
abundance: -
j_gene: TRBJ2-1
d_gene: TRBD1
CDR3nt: TGCGCCAGCAGTGAAGGGACAGGGGTAGTTGAGCAGCTCTTC
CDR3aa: CASSEGTGVVEQLF

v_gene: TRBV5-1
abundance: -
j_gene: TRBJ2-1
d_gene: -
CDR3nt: TGCGCCAGCAGCTTAGAACAGGTGGTCCGGATTAATGAGCAGTTCTTC
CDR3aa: CASSLEQVVRINEQFF

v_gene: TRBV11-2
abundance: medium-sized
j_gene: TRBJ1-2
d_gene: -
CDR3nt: TGTGCCAGCACACATCAGGGGTATATTGGCTACACCTTC
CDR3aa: CASTHQGYIGYTF

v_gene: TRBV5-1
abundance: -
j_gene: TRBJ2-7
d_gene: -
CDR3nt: TGCGCCAGCGGTTGGGATATCTCCTACGAGCAGTACTTC
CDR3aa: CASGWDISYEQYF

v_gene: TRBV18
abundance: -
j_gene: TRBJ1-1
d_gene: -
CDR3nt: TGTGCCAGCTCACTCCGACGGACAGTGAACACTGAAGCTTTCTTT
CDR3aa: CASSLRRTVNTEAFF

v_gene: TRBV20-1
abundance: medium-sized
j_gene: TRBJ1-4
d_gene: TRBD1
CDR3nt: TGCAGTGCAGAAGAGCAGGGGGGATCTAATGAAAAACTGTTTTTT
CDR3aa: CSAEEQGGSNEKLFF

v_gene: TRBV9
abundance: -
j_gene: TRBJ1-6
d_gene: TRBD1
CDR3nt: TGTGCCAGCAGCTGTGACAGGGGGAGTTCACCCCTCCACTTT
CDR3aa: CASSCDRGSSPLHF

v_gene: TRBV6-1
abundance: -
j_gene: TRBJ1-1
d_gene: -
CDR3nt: TGTGCCAGCAGCCTCATGCGGGGGGCCACTGAAGCTTTCTTT
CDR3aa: CASSLMRGATEAFF

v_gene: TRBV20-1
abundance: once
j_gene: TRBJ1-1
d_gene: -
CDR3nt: TGCAGTGCTAGAGCAGGGCAGACTGAAGCTTTCTTT
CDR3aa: CSARAGQTEAFF

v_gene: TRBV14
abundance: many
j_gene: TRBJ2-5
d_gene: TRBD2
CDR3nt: TGTGCCAGCAGCCCGGGACTAGCGGGAGGGCCGAGGGAGACCCAGTACTTC
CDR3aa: CASSPGLAGGPRETQYF

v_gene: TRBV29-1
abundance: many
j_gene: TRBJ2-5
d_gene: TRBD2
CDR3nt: TGCAGCGTTGTACGGACTAGGCAAGAGACCCAGTACTTC
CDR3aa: CSVVRTRQETQYF

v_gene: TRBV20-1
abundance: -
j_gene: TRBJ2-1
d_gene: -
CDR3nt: TGCAGTGCTATGCGGGACCCCTGGTTGGATGAGCAGTTCTTC
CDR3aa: CSAMRDPWLDEQFF

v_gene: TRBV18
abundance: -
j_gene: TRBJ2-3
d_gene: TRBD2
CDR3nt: TGTGCCAGCTCACCACCAAACGGGGGGGATTACACAGATACGCAGTATTTT
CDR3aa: CASSPPNGGDYTDTQYF

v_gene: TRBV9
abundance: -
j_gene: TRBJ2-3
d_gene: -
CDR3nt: TGTGCCAGCATCGCCACCCATGGGGGCACAGATACGCAGTATTTT
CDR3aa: CASIATHGGTDTQYF

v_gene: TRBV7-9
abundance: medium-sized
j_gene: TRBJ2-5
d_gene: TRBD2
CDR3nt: TGTGCCAGCAGCCCGACTAGCGGAGGGGAAGAGACCCAGTACTTC
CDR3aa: CASSPTSGGEETQYF

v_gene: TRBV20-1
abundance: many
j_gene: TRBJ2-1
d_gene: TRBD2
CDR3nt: TGCAGTGCTACCCTATTAGCGGGAGGCTCCTACAATGAGCAGTTCTTC
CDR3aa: CSATLLAGGSYNEQFF

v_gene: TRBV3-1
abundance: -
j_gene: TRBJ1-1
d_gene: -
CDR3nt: TGTGCCAGCAGCCAAGGGGGGCGCGGCACTGAAGCTTTCTTT
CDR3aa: CASSQGGRGTEAFF

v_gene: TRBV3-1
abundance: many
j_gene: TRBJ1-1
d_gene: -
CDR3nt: TGTGCCAGCAGCTCGTATCCGTCTGGGAACACTGAAGCTTTCTTT
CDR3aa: CASSSYPSGNTEAFF

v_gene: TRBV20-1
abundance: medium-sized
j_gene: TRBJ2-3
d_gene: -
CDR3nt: TGCAGTGCTAGGGGGTCGCCCTTAGATACGCAGTATTTT
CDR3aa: CSARGSPLDTQYF

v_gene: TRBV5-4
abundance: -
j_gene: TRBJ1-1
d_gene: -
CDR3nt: TGTGCCAGCAGCTATTCACAGGGAATGAACACTGAAGCTTTCTTT
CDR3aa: CASSYSQGMNTEAFF

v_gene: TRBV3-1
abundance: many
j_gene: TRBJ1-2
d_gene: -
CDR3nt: TGTGCCAGCAGCCACTCATTCGGCGTTTCAGTGAACTATGGCTACACCTTC
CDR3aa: CASSHSFGVSVNYGYTF

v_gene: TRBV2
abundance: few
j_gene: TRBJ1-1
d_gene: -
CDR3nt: TGTGCCAGCAGTGAGTTCTGTGACGCTGAAGCTTTCTTT
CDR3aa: CASSEFCDAEAFF

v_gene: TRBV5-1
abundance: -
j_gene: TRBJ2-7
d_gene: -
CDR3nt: TGCGCCAGCAGCTTGGTAGATGGCTACGAGCAGTACTTC
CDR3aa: CASSLVDGYEQYF

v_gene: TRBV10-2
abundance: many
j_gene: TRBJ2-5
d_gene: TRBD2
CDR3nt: TGCGCCAGCAGTGAAGCGGGGAGGCAAGAGACCCAGTACTTC
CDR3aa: CASSEAGRQETQYF

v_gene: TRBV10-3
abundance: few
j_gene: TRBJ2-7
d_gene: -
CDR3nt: TGTGCCATCAGTGAGTCGATTTACCTCCCGGGGCGCTACGAGCAGTACTTC
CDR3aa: CAISESIYLPGRYEQYF

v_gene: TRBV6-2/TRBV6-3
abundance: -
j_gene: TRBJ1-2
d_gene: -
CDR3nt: TGTGCCAGCAGTTACTCCTTGGACACCCCCAGGGGCTACACCTTC
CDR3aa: CASSYSLDTPRGYTF

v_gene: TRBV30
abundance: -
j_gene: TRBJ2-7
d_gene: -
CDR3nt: TGTGCCTCCGAAACGCTGTCCTACGAGCAGTACTTC
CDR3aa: CASETLSYEQYF

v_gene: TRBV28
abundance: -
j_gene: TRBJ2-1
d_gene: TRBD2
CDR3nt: TGTGCCAGCAGTTGGCGCATAGTCGGGACTAGTAAAGGGGGGGGCTCCTACAATGAGCAGTTCTTC
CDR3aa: CASSWRIVGTSKGGGSYNEQFF

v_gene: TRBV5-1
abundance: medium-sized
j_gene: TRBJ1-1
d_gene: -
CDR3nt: TGCGCCAGCAGCTTGGACGGACAGAACACTGAAGCTTTCTTT
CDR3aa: CASSLDGQNTEAFF

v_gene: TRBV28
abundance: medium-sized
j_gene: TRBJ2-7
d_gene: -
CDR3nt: TGTGCCAGCAGCTCCGTCGTGCTGCGGCAGTACTTC
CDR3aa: CASSSVVLRQYF